This T cell receptor beta chain was documented in a study of T cell repertoires in cytomegalovirus infection. On the study more broadly: In public TCR beta signatures, there were indications of both CMV infection and matching HLA type. Findings and caveats of the study: Clonotype analysis showed dominance of the ex vivo response by HLA-C-restricted CMV-specific TCR beta clonotypes.

The length of the CDR3 is 19 residues. V shed 3 bases and J 3 bases; nucleotides not matched to a gene: 16. Germline V gives CDR1 MNHEY, CDR2 SMNVEV (reference sequence). MiXCR, run by TCRdb on the reads, gives a single entry per CDR3 protein. The sample carries about 78,000 distinct CDR3 sequences, about 40% recorded once. Worth noting for this clonotype: Its antigen is currently unknown.

Source: CD8+ T cells from cultured PBMCs, taken from culture after CMV antigen stimulation. The sequence was obtained from a human donor in good health (CMV status not recorded). Some clones in this sample may be carry-over from other donors' samples. The rearrangement links TRBV27 to TRBJ2-3, with 9 bases fitting TRBD2. The CDR3 bases are TGTGCCAGCAGTTTTCTCCATCCCCGCGGGGGGGCCGTAACAGATACGCAGTATTTT. Protein product: CASSFLHPRGGAVTDTQYF.